Below are 15 T cell receptor beta chains sequenced from a single sample in a study of response to subunit inactivated influenza vaccine. TCRdb passed the RT-PCR reads through MiXCR, listing each CDR3 protein once. The sample yields a few hundred thousand distinct CDR3 sequences, roughly 10% seen once. This sample was also put to use in a study of T cells expressing NK-cell markers. That study adds: What made the TCR beta cDNA was 5'RACE template switching with UMIs.

The material sequenced was PBMCs from blood, taken on the day of vaccination. The origin of the receptors is a middle-aged man who received an inactivated influenza vaccine.

In this sample, this clonotype turned up a few times. This chain connects TRBV6-2 or TRBV6-3 to TRBJ2-1; 7 bases map to TRBD1. Germline V CDR1 and CDR2: MNHEY, SVGEGT. The trim removed 10 bases at V and 4 bases at J, leaving 7 bases unmatched. This CDR3 contains 13 residues. The DNA of the CDR3 is TGTGCCACCAGACAGGGATTATACAATGAGCAGTTCTTC. It specifies CATRQGLYNEQFF.

The chain combines TRBV30 with TRBJ1-3, with D hard to call. Trimming cost V 2 bases and J 4 bases, with 6 bases left between them. Germline-derived CDR1 and CDR2 are GTSNPN and SVGIG (reference sequence). CDR3 length equals 12 residues. The CDR3 sequence: CAWSPSGNTIYF. The CDR3 coding sequence is TGTGCCTGGAGTCCAAGCGGAAACACCATATATTTT.

This clonotype was seen a handful of times. The chain has TRBV20-1 and TRBJ2-5; 11 bases line up with TRBD2. The CDR3 totals 15 residues. Looked up from germline, CDR1 is DFQATT and CDR2 is SNEGSKA (reference sequence). The V segment lost 3 bases and the J segment 3 bases; nucleotides outside the gene matches: 6. CDR3 amino acids: CSASPPTSGKETQYF. The CDR3 DNA is TGCAGTGCTAGTCCTCCGACTAGCGGGAAAGAGACCCAGTACTTC.

The chain joins TRBV6-1 to TRBJ2-7; 8 bases fit TRBD1. This CDR3 region has 15 residues. CDR1 MNHNS and CDR2 SASEGT come from the germline V gene. Unmatched junction bases numbered 5, after V lost 0 bases and J lost 4 bases. CDR3 loop: CASSEATGGFYEQYF. In DNA form, the CDR3 reads TGTGCCAGCAGTGAAGCAACAGGGGGTTTTTACGAGCAGTACTTC.

This clonotype has a handful of counts. V gene TRBV20-1 combines with J gene TRBJ1-2; no reliable D call. The V gene lost 1 base and the J gene lost 0 bases, with 9 bases spanning the gap. The CDR3 spans 14 residues. Germline assignment: CDR1 DFQATT and CDR2 SNEGSKA (reference sequence). The CDR3 nucleotides read TGCAGTGCTAGAGTATGGGAGTCTAACTATGGCTACACCTTC. Residues: CSARVWESNYGYTF.

This chain links TRBV5-5 with TRBJ2-3, with 8 bases matching TRBD2. With 1 base clipped from V and 2 bases from J, the junction kept 3 bases outside the gene matches. CDR1 is SGHKS, CDR2 YYEKEE, per germline (reference sequence). The length of the CDR3 is 15 residues. CDR3 DNA: TGTGCCAGCAGCTTGAGAGCGGGGGCCACAGATACGCAGTATTTT. Translated, it gives CASSLRAGATDTQYF. The full variable domain, in which reference TRBV5-5 and TRBJ2-3 provide the parts outside the CDR3, is DAGVTQSPTHLIKTRGQQVTLRCSPISGHKSVSWYQQVLGQGPQFIFQYYEKEERGRGNFPDRFSARQFPNYSSELNVNALLLGDSALYLCASSLRAGATDTQYFGPGTRLTVL.

The chain uses TRBV10-2 and TRBJ2-2; 8 positions agree with TRBD1. The CDR3 is 16 amino acids. In germline, CDR1 is WSHSY, CDR2 SAAADI. After removal of 3 bases from V and 4 bases from J, the junction contained 7 bases not matched to a gene. The CDR3 DNA follows: TGCGCCAGCAGTGAATGGCAGGGGGCATCCACCGGGGAGCTGTTTTTT. It translates to CASSEWQGASTGELFF.

The CDR3 is CASSQDGLALSPYTQYF. CDR3 DNA: TGTGCCAGCAGCCAGGACGGACTAGCCTTGTCCCCTTATACGCAGTATTTT. The chain carries TRBV3-1 and TRBJ2-3; TRBD2 aligns across 8 bases. The CDR3 loop spans 17 amino acids. CDR1 is LGHDT and CDR2 is YNNKEL in the germline V gene (reference sequence). V dropped 3 bases and J dropped 7; count of bases not matched to a gene: 15.

This clonotype was found a few times. The gene calls are TRBV6-1 and TRBJ1-1, with 9 bases aligning to TRBD1. Per the germline V gene, CDR1 is MNHNS and CDR2 is SASEGT. This CDR3 is built from 15 residues. V was pared by 6 bases and J by 11 bases, with 16 bases of the junction left unmatched. The CDR3 DNA sequence: TGTGCCAGCAGGCAGACAGGGGGTAGAGGGGGGAGCGCTTTCTTT. Translating it yields CASRQTGGRGGSAFF.

The chain has TRBV7-9 and TRBJ2-5; D remains ambiguous. Trimming left V 6 bases short and J 7 bases short, with 12 bases between. There are 12 residues in the CDR3. Germline V gene lookup returns CDR1 SEHNR and CDR2 FQNEAQ (reference sequence). The CDR3 DNA reads as TGTGCCAGCAGTTTGAGGTTTGGGACCCAGTACTTC. Translating it yields CASSLRFGTQYF.

The CDR3 DNA sequence: TGCGCCAGCAGCGTTGGACTAGCGGGGGGCACAGATACGCAGTATTTT. Translated, it gives CASSVGLAGGTDTQYF. This chain uses TRBV5-1 with TRBJ2-3, with 13 bases that match TRBD2. The CDR3 is 16 amino acids. The germline gives CDR1 SGHRS, CDR2 YFSETQ. J lost 1 base, V lost 4 bases, and 3 bases had no gene match.

CDR3 bases: TGCGCCAGCAGCCTTGAGCCGGGAACAGATACGCAGTATTTT. Its translation: CASSLEPGTDTQYF. This sequence joins TRBV5-1 and TRBJ2-3; D possibly corresponds to TRBD2 (5 bases). Germline loops: CDR1 SGHRS, CDR2 YFSETQ. V was clipped by 4 bases and J by 3 bases, with 12 bases between them. The CDR3 is 14 residues long.

This chain connects TRBV4-3 to TRBJ1-2; TRBD1 agrees at 11 bases. J lost 8 bases, V lost 5 bases, and 10 bases had no gene match. The CDR3 sequence is 15 residues long. The V gene's germline CDR1 is LGHNA and CDR2 YSLEER. The CDR3 protein is CASSYGTGGAVGYTF. The CDR3 DNA follows: TGCGCCAGCAGCTACGGGACAGGGGGTGCCGTCGGCTACACCTTC.

The chain couples TRBV2 to TRBJ2-1; 7 bases line up with TRBD2. V was pared by 6 bases and J by 4 bases, with 12 bases of the junction left unmatched. The CDR3 consists of 16 residues. Germline V CDR1 and CDR2: SNHLY, FYNNEI. CDR3 protein: CASSEPRGIAYNEQFF. CDR3 DNA: TGTGCCAGCAGCGAACCGCGGGGGATCGCTTACAATGAGCAGTTCTTC.

The genes are TRBV29-1 and TRBJ2-7; 11 bases align to TRBD2. V lost 3 bases to trimming and J lost 2 bases; unmatched junction nucleotides: 9. CDR1 and CDR2 from the germline V gene are SQVTM and ANQGSEA. The CDR3 is 16 amino acids. CDR3 region: CSVEARTSGSTYEQYF. The CDR3 DNA reads TGCAGCGTTGAGGCCCGGACTAGCGGGTCAACCTACGAGCAGTACTTC.